These 27 T cell receptor beta chains share one sample of origin, sequenced in a study of blood T cell repertoires in COVID-19. Libraries were prepared by immunoSEQ multiplex PCR; TCRdb keeps only in-frame clonotypes and omits some of them. This sample yields roughly 150,000 clones, of which around 87% are seen a single time; around an eighth belongs to the top ten. Sequencing was done on a sample of peripheral blood. The source of these receptors is a man aged 18-30 years with COVID-19, enrolled during active disease.

The V call is TRBV27, the J call TRBJ2-3; 7 positions match TRBD1. Germline values: CDR1 MNHEY, CDR2 SMNVEV (reference sequence). With V trimmed by 6 bases and J by 1 base, 10 bases remained unmatched. The CDR3 is made up of 16 amino acids. The CDR3 region is CASRPSGTVGTDTQYF. The CDR3 DNA is TGTGCCAGCAGGCCATCCGGGACAGTCGGCACAGATACGCAGTATTTT.

This sequence joins TRBV9 and TRBJ1-2; D is possibly TRBD1 (6 bases). This CDR3 is built from 16 residues. The germline V gene encodes CDR1 SGDLS and CDR2 YYNGEE. V was cut by 1 base and J by 2 bases, with 15 bases left in between. CDR3 bases: TGTGCCAGCAGCGTATCGGACAGAGGGTCGAACTATGGCTACACCTTC. This sequence encodes CASSVSDRGSNYGYTF.

This clone has a single count. The J gene is TRBJ2-5, the V gene TRBV5-1; 8 bases fit TRBD1. This CDR3 has 15 amino acids. Trimming took 2 bases from V and 4 from J; bases not matched to a gene: 7. Germline CDR1 SGHRS, CDR2 YFSETQ. CDR3 sequence: CASSFARGPGETQYF. The DNA of the CDR3 is TGCGCCAGCAGCTTCGCCAGGGGGCCGGGAGAGACCCAGTACTTC.

The rearrangement uses TRBV27 and TRBJ2-1; 9 bases map to TRBD2. The CDR3 spans 16 residues. Trimming cost V 2 bases and J 8 bases; bases outside gene matches: 10. Germline V lookup: CDR1 MNHEY, CDR2 SMNVEV (reference sequence). DNA for the CDR3: TGTGCCAGCAGTTTACTTGGCGGGAGGGCCAGGGATGAGCAGTTCTTC. This sequence encodes CASSLLGGRARDEQFF.

V and J are TRBV9 and TRBJ1-1; TRBD1 agrees at 11 bases. CDR3 size: 18 residues. J lost 0 bases, V lost 4 bases, and 11 bases had no gene match. CDR1 SGDLS and CDR2 YYNGEE come from the germline V gene. CDR3 sequence (DNA): TGTGCCAGCAGCACCCAGGCGGACAGGGGGCGCGTGAACACTGAAGCTTTCTTT. Its translation is CASSTQADRGRVNTEAFF.

This clone was seen once. The chain links TRBV7-2 to TRBJ2-7, with TRBD1 matching over 7 bases. Germline trimming cut 7 bases from V and 4 bases from J; bases unmatched to any gene: 10. The CDR3 covers 14 residues. Germline CDR1 reads SGHTA; CDR2 reads FQGNSA. The CDR3 nucleotides read TGTGCCAGCACCACTACCGGGACAGTATACGAGCAGTACTTC. Translating it yields CASTTTGTVYEQYF.

V gene TRBV28 combines with J gene TRBJ2-3; 11 bases align to TRBD2. The CDR3 covers 16 residues. J gave up 4 bases and V 7 bases, and 10 bases lay outside the gene matches. Germline V gene lookup returns CDR1 MDHEN and CDR2 SYDVKM. The CDR3 DNA is TGTGCCAGCATCGGTAGCGGGAGGGCCGACTCAGATACGCAGTATTTT. Protein product: CASIGSGRADSDTQYF.

This chain joins TRBV9 and TRBJ2-2; 7 nucleotides line up with TRBD2. Germline CDR1 is SGDLS and CDR2 is YYNGEE. The trim removed 4 bases at V and 4 bases at J, leaving 4 bases unmatched. This CDR3 is built from 14 residues. This chain's CDR3 is CASSRSGGTGELFF. CDR3 sequence (DNA): TGTGCCAGCAGCCGCTCGGGGGGCACCGGGGAGCTGTTTTTT.

The V call is TRBV19, the J call TRBJ2-1, with 7 bases identical to TRBD2. CDR1 and CDR2 from the germline V gene are LNHDA and SQIVND (reference sequence). The CDR3 length is 15 residues. The V gene end was trimmed by 3 bases and the J gene end by 6 bases; junction bases not matched to a gene: 8. CDR3 region: CASSIGAGASNEQFF. The CDR3 bases are TGTGCCAGTAGTATTGGGGCGGGAGCCTCCAATGAGCAGTTCTTC.

The genes are TRBV15 and TRBJ2-7; 11 bases line up with TRBD2. CDR3 length: 16 amino acids. Germline CDR1 LNHNV, CDR2 YYDKDF (reference sequence). V lost 3 bases, J lost 1 base, and 5 bases stayed unmatched. The CDR3: CATSSALAGGSYEQYF. The CDR3 DNA reads TGTGCCACCAGCAGTGCCCTAGCGGGAGGATCCTACGAGCAGTACTTC.

This clone was observed a handful of times. The chain recombines TRBV24-1 with TRBJ1-2, with a possible D match to TRBD1 (5 bases). With 3 bases removed from V and 7 bases from J, the gap between germline ends came to 14 bases. Germline V lookup: CDR1 KGHDR, CDR2 SFDVKD. This CDR3 has 14 amino acids. CDR3 nucleotides: TGTGCCACCAGTGATGAAGTTGGGACTTCTGGCTACACCTTC. Encoded protein: CATSDEVGTSGYTF.

The chain links TRBV18 to TRBJ1-2, with D tentatively TRBD1 (5 bases). The V gene lost 2 bases and the J gene lost 8 bases, with 21 bases spanning the gap. The germline V gene has CDR1 KGHSH and CDR2 LQKENI. CDR3 length: 16 residues. The CDR3 spells CASSPRQGVGRIGYTF. CDR3 nucleotides: TGTGCCAGCTCACCAAGGCAAGGTGTGGGGCGCATCGGCTACACCTTC. Based on the CDR3 plus reference TRBV18 and TRBJ1-2, the full variable domain is NAGVMQNPRHLVRRRGQEARLRCSPMKGHSHVYWYRQLPEEGLKFMVYLQKENIIDESGMPKERFSAEFPKEGPSILRIQQVVRGDSAAYFCASSPRQGVGRIGYTFGSGTRLTVV.

A single count supports this clone. The chain uses TRBV6-6 and TRBJ2-7; TRBD2 matches 7 bases. The V segment lost 2 bases and the J segment 3 bases; nucleotides outside the gene matches: 1. Per germline, CDR1 MNHNY and CDR2 SVGAGI (reference sequence). The CDR3 loop spans 13 amino acids. The CDR3 is CASSYPGGYEQYF. The CDR3 nucleotides read TGTGCCAGCAGTTACCCGGGGGGCTACGAGCAGTACTTC.

This chain links TRBV25-1 with TRBJ1-1; TRBD1 aligns across 7 bases. V gave up 1 base and J gave up 4 bases; unmatched junction bases: 15. The CDR3 length is 18 residues. Germline CDR1 and CDR2: MGHDK and SYGVNS. In DNA form, the CDR3 reads TGTGCCAGCAGTGAATTAGGATGGGCAGGGGGTTTGGGCACTGAAGCTTTCTTT. Translating gives CASSELGWAGGLGTEAFF.

The chain uses TRBV30 and TRBJ1-6; D gene uncertain. The CDR3 is 13 amino acids. Germline V CDR1 and CDR2: GTSNPN, SVGIG (reference sequence). Trimming took off 2 bases at V and 5 bases at J, with 7 bases between the two ends. The CDR3 sequence is CAWSRQDNSPLHF. The CDR3 region has the DNA TGTGCCTGGAGTCGGCAGGATAATTCACCCCTCCACTTT.

The chain couples TRBV7-9 to TRBJ1-2; D remains ambiguous. V was clipped by 5 bases and J by 4 bases, with 17 bases between them. CDR1 and CDR2 (germline): SEHNR, FQNEAQ (reference sequence). The CDR3 has 15 amino acids. The CDR3 protein is CASSPFSADFYGYTF. As DNA, the CDR3 is TGTGCCAGCAGCCCCTTTTCGGCGGACTTCTATGGCTACACCTTC.

The chain joins TRBV15 to TRBJ2-7; 9 bases are a match to TRBD2. J was trimmed by 5 bases and V by 5 bases; bases with no gene match: 13. The germline V gene has CDR1 LNHNV and CDR2 YYDKDF (reference sequence). The CDR3 has 16 amino acids. The CDR3: CATSRVRGRVVHEQYF. As DNA, the CDR3 is TGTGCCACCAGCCGCGTTCGCGGGAGGGTGGTCCACGAGCAGTACTTC.

The J gene is TRBJ2-5, the V gene TRBV5-8; 8 nucleotides match TRBD1. The CDR3 is made up of 15 amino acids. The germline V gene encodes CDR1 SGHTS and CDR2 YDEGEE. The V and J ends lost 3 bases and 5 bases, in that order; junction bases with no gene match: 9. CDR3 nucleotides: TGTGCCAGCAGCTCCGGACAGGGTAAATGGGAGACCCAGTACTTC. Translating it yields CASSSGQGKWETQYF.

Notes on this clone: A junction end diverges from the germline sequence, so it may reflect a read error. This chain joins TRBV10-3 and TRBJ1-6, with D hard to call. CDR3 size: 13 residues. CDR1 and CDR2 (germline): ENHRY, SYGVKD. The CDR3 DNA reads as TGTGCCATCAACAGTGACTATAGTTCACCCCTCCACTTT. Encoded protein: CAINSDYSSPLHF.

The gene calls are TRBV7-6 and TRBJ2-1, with D possibly matching TRBD1 (8 bases). V was trimmed by 0 bases and J by 8 bases, leaving 23 bases between them. Germline values: CDR1 SGHVS, CDR2 FNYEAQ. The CDR3 is 18 residues long. This chain's CDR3 is CASSLASGGQVVNYEQFF. CDR3 nucleotide sequence: TGTGCCAGCAGCTTAGCGTCGGGGGGACAGGTCGTTAATTATGAGCAGTTCTTC.

CDR3 sequence reads: CASSIASLAGGAGELFF. The CDR3 DNA reads as TGTGCCAGTAGTATAGCTTCCCTAGCGGGAGGCGCCGGGGAGCTGTTTTTT. The rearrangement links TRBV19 to TRBJ2-2, with 11 nucleotides matching TRBD2. The V gene's germline CDR1 is LNHDA and CDR2 SQIVND (reference sequence). The trim removed 1 base at V and 6 bases at J, leaving 7 bases unmatched. This CDR3 spans 17 amino acids. The full variable domain, rest sourced from reference TRBV19 and TRBJ2-2, is DGGITQSPKYLFRKEGQNVTLSCEQNLNHDAMYWYRQDPGQGLRLIYYSQIVNDFQKGDIAEGYSVSREKKESFPLTVTSAQKNPTAFYLCASSIASLAGGAGELFFGEGSRLTVL.

The chain links TRBV30 to TRBJ1-2; TRBD1 aligns across 8 bases. Germline-derived CDR1 and CDR2 are GTSNPN and SVGIG (reference sequence). Germline trimming cut 5 bases from V and 4 bases from J; bases unmatched to any gene: 9. This CDR3 region has 14 residues. The CDR3 sequence is CAWVGPGGSYGYTF. The CDR3 region has the DNA TGTGCCTGGGTTGGGCCAGGGGGCTCCTATGGCTACACCTTC.

The chain employs TRBV28 and TRBJ1-3; tentatively, D is TRBD1 (5 bases). Trimming took 7 bases from V and 0 from J, leaving 7 bases between them. This CDR3 has 13 residues. Per the germline V gene, CDR1 is MDHEN and CDR2 is SYDVKM. CDR3 nucleotide sequence: TGTGCCAGCAAGGGGTCCTCTGGAAACACCATATATTTT. Translation: CASKGSSGNTIYF.

V usage is TRBV7-6 and J usage is TRBJ1-1, with a possible D match to TRBD1 (6 bases). Germline CDR1 reads SGHVS; CDR2 reads FNYEAQ. This CDR3 contains 13 residues. CDR3 sequence (DNA): TGTGCTTCGCGGGCAGGGGTGGGGACTGAAGCTTTCTTT. It specifies CASRAGVGTEAFF.

This chain links TRBV6-4 with TRBJ2-3; weak D call: TRBD1 (6 bases). V lost 10 bases and J 3 bases, leaving 14 bases between the germline ends. Germline CDR1 and CDR2: MRHNA and SNTAGT. The CDR3 contains 13 residues. The CDR3 DNA is TGTGCCACCAGGGGTCCGGGTACAGATACGCAGTATTTT. It is translated as CATRGPGTDTQYF.

The V and J genes are TRBV6-5 and TRBJ2-7; TRBD1 matches at 10 bases. Germline assignment: CDR1 MNHEY and CDR2 SVGAGI. V lost 10 bases and J lost 3; bases outside the gene matches: 9. This CDR3 has 14 amino acids. The CDR3 is CATVGQGPFYEQYF. The CDR3 region has the DNA TGTGCCACCGTGGGACAGGGGCCATTCTACGAGCAGTACTTC.

This clone was recorded once. The chain links TRBV4-1 to TRBJ2-5, with 11 bases fitting TRBD2. After removal of 1 base from V and 5 bases from J, the junction contained 3 bases not matched to a gene. This CDR3 region has 15 residues. Germline CDR1 and CDR2: MGHRA and YSYEKL. The CDR3 loop is CASSQVGLAGETQYF. CDR3 DNA sequence: TGCGCCAGCAGCCAAGTAGGACTAGCGGGTGAGACCCAGTACTTC.